One sample yielded the 23 T cell receptor beta chains listed below, sequenced in a study of liver allograft versus peripheral blood T cells. Overall study: A comparison was made between T cell receptor repertoires in transplanted livers and those in recipients' peripheral blood.

TCRdb reanalysed the reads using MiXCR and keeps one entry per CDR3 protein. This sample has around 12,000 distinct CDR3 sequences, with about a fifth found just once. These TCRs come from a human patient who had a liver transplant. Some T cells may originate from the graft donor.

Relative to its sample, this clonotype is medium-sized. The J gene is TRBJ2-2, the V gene TRBV28, with TRBD1 matching over 8 bases. With 2 bases clipped from V and 9 bases from J, the junction kept 5 bases outside the gene matches. Germline V CDR1 and CDR2: MDHEN, SYDVKM. The length of the CDR3 is 14 residues. DNA for the CDR3: TGTGCCAGCAGTTTAGACACAGGGGGTCGGGAGCTGTTTTTT. Translating it yields CASSLDTGGRELFF.

This clonotype was observed a few times. V is TRBV14 and J is TRBJ1-1; D call uncertain. V was trimmed by 1 base and J by 11 bases, leaving 14 bases between them. Germline V gene sequence: CDR1 SGHDN, CDR2 FVKESK. The CDR3 loop spans 13 amino acids. CDR3: CASSQGRLMVAFF. In DNA form, the CDR3 reads TGTGCCAGCAGCCAAGGAAGACTCATGGTCGCTTTCTTT.

This clonotype was counted a few times. Being one base from a much bigger clone, this may be a read error. CDR3 loop: CASSYSRGLSEKLFF. CDR3 DNA: TGTGCCAGCAGTTACTCGAGGGGGCTGAGTGAAAAACTGTTTTTT. The chain couples TRBV6-5 to TRBJ1-4, with 7 bases aligning to TRBD1. V shed 0 bases, J shed 7 bases, and the junction held 5 bases outside the gene matches. The CDR3 extends over 15 amino acids. Germline CDR1 reads MNHEY; CDR2 reads SVGAGI.

This clonotype was observed many times. The chain links TRBV6-6 to TRBJ2-3; D remains unclear. In germline, CDR1 is MNHNY, CDR2 SVGAGI (reference sequence). With 8 bases removed from V and 0 bases from J, the gap between germline ends came to 3 bases. This CDR3 is built from 11 residues. The CDR3 region has the DNA TGTGCCAGCGGGAGCACAGATACGCAGTATTTT. This sequence encodes CASGSTDTQYF.

Comments on this clonotype: One end of the junction is discordant with germline, which a read error may explain. This chain uses TRBV20-1 with TRBJ1-2; 7 bases are a match to TRBD1. Germline assignment: CDR1 DFQATT and CDR2 SNEGSKA (reference sequence). The CDR3 covers 13 residues. The CDR3 protein is CSARGQATYGYTF. The CDR3 nucleotides read TGCAGTGCGAGAGGACAGGCGACTTACGGCTACACCTTC.

A note on this clonotype: A read error is possible here, since a much larger clone lies one base away. V gene TRBV28 combines with J gene TRBJ1-2; D remains ambiguous. The CDR3 spans 12 residues. Germline assignment: CDR1 MDHEN and CDR2 SYDVKM. The CDR3 is CASRNRYYGFTF. The DNA for the CDR3 is TGTGCCAGCAGGAACCGTTACTATGGCTTCACCTTC.

In this sample, this clonotype turned up many times. V is TRBV5-6 and J is TRBJ1-5, with D uncertain. The CDR3 contains 14 residues. CDR1 is SGHDT and CDR2 is YYEEEE in the germline V gene. V lost 3 bases and J 2 bases, leaving 9 bases between the germline ends. Here the CDR3 DNA reads TGTGCCAGCAGCTCCAACGGGGGCAATCAGCCCCAGCATTTT. Translation: CASSSNGGNQPQHF.

The V call is TRBV7-9, the J call TRBJ1-2; D may be TRBD1 (5 bases). The CDR3 has 14 residues. Germline values: CDR1 SEHNR, CDR2 FQNEAQ (reference sequence). V was clipped by 4 bases and J by 2 bases, with 11 bases between them. The CDR3 region has the DNA TGTGCCAGCAGCTCCGGACGGGGGAACTATGGCTACACCTTC. Protein sequence: CASSSGRGNYGYTF.

This chain links TRBV20-1 with TRBJ1-5; TRBD1 matches at 7 bases. The V and J ends lost 2 bases and 7 bases, in that order; junction bases with no gene match: 8. Germline V gives CDR1 DFQATT, CDR2 SNEGSKA (reference sequence). The CDR3 totals 14 residues. CDR3 in DNA: TGCAGTGCTAGAAGGAGGGGGCCGCAGCAGCCCCAGCATTTT. Its translation is CSARRRGPQQPQHF.

This clonotype was detected ten times or more. The CDR3 bases are TGTGCCAGCAGTTACCGTGCCGGTTTACCCTACGAGCAGTACTTC. As protein: CASSYRAGLPYEQYF. The V gene is TRBV6-2 or TRBV6-3, the J gene TRBJ2-7; D is uncertain. The length of the CDR3 is 15 residues. Germline V gene sequence: CDR1 MNHEY, CDR2 SVGEGT. The germline V and J ends were trimmed by 2 bases and 2 bases, with 13 bases remaining between them.

To note about this clonotype: It may be a read error: a sequence one base away is much more abundant. V and J are TRBV30 and TRBJ1-2; D uncertain. The CDR3 sequence is 12 residues long. Germline-derived CDR1 and CDR2 are GTSNPN and SVGIG (reference sequence). The germline V and J ends were trimmed by 4 bases and 7 bases, with 13 bases remaining between them. The chain's CDR3 is CAWNSPRGGYTF. Here the CDR3 DNA reads TGTGCCTGGAACTCTCCTCGGGGTGGCTACACCTTC.

This clonotype appeared a few times. This chain joins TRBV7-2 and TRBJ2-3; D remains ambiguous. Germline V gives CDR1 SGHTA, CDR2 FQGNSA. The V gene lost 4 bases and the J gene lost 5 bases, with 16 bases spanning the gap. CDR3 length: 15 residues. The CDR3: CASSSPNIVLDTQYF. The CDR3 DNA follows: TGTGCCAGCAGCTCCCCAAACATAGTTCTAGATACGCAGTATTTT.

By share of the sample, this clonotype is medium-sized. J is TRBJ2-2 and V is TRBV19; 7 positions agree with TRBD2. CDR3 size: 14 residues. Germline V gene data show CDR1 as LNHDA and CDR2 as SQIVND (reference sequence). The J segment lost 7 bases and the V segment lost 3 bases, leaving 5 bases of the junction unmatched. The CDR3 nucleotides read TGTGCCAGTAGTATTGGGACTATAATCGGGGAGCTGTTTTTT. Amino acid sequence: CASSIGTIIGELFF.

This clonotype is deemed medium-sized. The chain combines TRBV6-5 with TRBJ1-3; D ambiguous. The V end lost 7 bases, the J end lost 3 bases, and 7 bases lay between the germline ends. Per the germline V gene, CDR1 is MNHEY and CDR2 is SVGAGI. The CDR3 runs 12 residues. This CDR3 is CASTSDGNTIYF. Here the CDR3 DNA reads TGTGCCAGCACTTCGGATGGAAACACCATATATTTT.

By frequency in the sample, this clonotype is medium-sized. The genes are TRBV27 and TRBJ1-2; D is undetermined. This CDR3 comprises 14 residues. Trimming pared 3 bases from V and 3 bases from J, leaving 11 bases between. The germline V gene has CDR1 MNHEY and CDR2 SMNVEV (reference sequence). The CDR3 here is CASSLRASYYGYTF. Written as DNA, the CDR3 is TGTGCCAGCAGTTTGAGAGCAAGTTACTATGGCTACACCTTC.

This clonotype was seen a handful of times. This chain links TRBV12-3 or TRBV12-4 with TRBJ2-7; no reliable D call. CDR3 length: 12 residues. V lost 3 bases and J lost 4, with 7 bases in between. The CDR3 DNA is TGTGCCAGCAGTTTTGACATTTACGAGCAGTACTTC. This codes for CASSFDIYEQYF.

This clonotype was counted many times. The rearrangement joins TRBV5-5 to TRBJ1-6; 11 bases fit TRBD1. CDR3 length: 14 amino acids. Per the germline V gene, CDR1 is SGHKS and CDR2 is YYEKEE (reference sequence). Losses at the gene ends were 5 bases for V and 10 bases for J; bases not matched to a gene: 5. The CDR3, as DNA: TGTGCCAGCAGGGTGGGACAGGGGGACTCACCCCTCCACTTT. Protein product: CASRVGQGDSPLHF.

Within the sample, this clonotype is medium-sized. The chain links TRBV6-5 to TRBJ2-2, with 8 bases aligning to TRBD1. This CDR3 contains 15 residues. Germline assignment: CDR1 MNHEY and CDR2 SVGAGI. The V gene end was trimmed by 4 bases and the J gene end by 8 bases; junction bases not matched to a gene: 9. The chain's CDR3 is CASSFQGTGLGELFF. The CDR3 DNA is TGTGCCAGCAGTTTCCAGGGGACAGGACTAGGGGAGCTGTTTTTT.

In this sample, this clonotype turned up a few times. CDR3 protein: CSARSTSVAKQSSYNEQFF. The CDR3 bases are TGCAGTGCTAGGTCGACTAGCGTAGCGAAACAGAGCTCCTACAATGAGCAGTTCTTC. The V and J genes are TRBV20-1 and TRBJ2-1; TRBD2 aligns across 8 bases. Germline CDR1 DFQATT, CDR2 SNEGSKA (reference sequence). The junction had 16 bases not matched to a gene; V was cut back by 3 bases and J by 0 bases. CDR3 length: 19 amino acids.

This clonotype appeared many times. The rearrangement uses TRBV6-7 and TRBJ1-2; D uncertain. TRBV6-7 is treated as an ORF (open reading frame) with a function not yet certain. CDR3 length: 16 amino acids. Trimming shortened V by 0 bases and J by 4 bases, and 15 bases separated the two germline ends. CDR3 in DNA: TGTGCCAGCAGTTACTCACAGAAAGAAGTTAGCTATGGCTACACCTTC. Amino acid sequence: CASSYSQKEVSYGYTF.

This clonotype was observed at least ten times. V is TRBV10-3 and J is TRBJ2-2; the match to TRBD1 covers 9 bases. The CDR3 has 16 residues. Germline lookup yields CDR1 ENHRY and CDR2 SYGVKD. V lost 6 bases to trimming and J lost 5 bases; unmatched junction nucleotides: 10. In DNA, the CDR3 is TGTGCCATCAGGAGATCCGGGACAGGGAATACCGGGGAGCTGTTTTTT. Protein product: CAIRRSGTGNTGELFF.

The chain joins TRBV30 to TRBJ1-3; weak D call: TRBD1 (6 bases). Germline loops: CDR1 GTSNPN, CDR2 SVGIG (reference sequence). Between the trimmed V and J ends, which lost 2 bases and 4 bases, there was a span of 18 bases. The CDR3 is 16 residues long. The CDR3 loop is CAWSIEPGAIGNTIYF. CDR3 DNA sequence: TGTGCCTGGAGTATTGAGCCGGGGGCGATCGGAAACACCATATATTTT.

The chain carries TRBV20-1 and TRBJ1-1; D ambiguous. This CDR3 is 11 amino acids long. The V gene's germline CDR1 is DFQATT and CDR2 SNEGSKA (reference sequence). The V end lost 6 bases, the J end lost 0 bases, and 5 bases lay between the germline ends. In DNA form, the CDR3 reads TGCAGTGCAAGCTTGAACACTGAAGCTTTCTTT. Amino acids: CSASLNTEAFF.